The 26 T cell receptor beta chains below come from one sample, sequenced in a study of CD8 T cells in Susac syndrome. Random hexamers were used to reverse transcribe the RNA input (roughly 0.5 to 1 ug). A single record per CDR3 protein comes from TCRdb applying MiXCR to the immunoSEQ multiplex PCR reads. This sample yields roughly 150,000 distinct CDR3 sequences, of which 90% to 95% are seen a single time; 0.15% to 0.2% belongs to the top ten. The specimen sequenced was CD4+ T cells from PBMCs. These receptors came from a human donor with Susac syndrome.

The V call is TRBV2, the J call TRBJ1-2, with 7 positions matching TRBD1. V lost 3 bases to trimming and J lost 3 bases; unmatched junction nucleotides: 1. CDR1 is SNHLY and CDR2 is FYNNEI in the germline V gene. The length of the CDR3 is 13 residues. The DNA for the CDR3 is TGTGCCAGCAGTGAGACAGGGTACTATGGCTACACCTTC. As protein: CASSETGYYGYTF.

The V call is TRBV12-3 or TRBV12-4, the J call TRBJ1-6; D remains unclear. The V end was cut by 3 bases, the J end by 9 bases, with 12 bases between. CDR3 size: 14 residues. The CDR3 coding sequence is TGTGCCAGCAGTTTTCCCGGTTCGGGTTCACCCCTCCACTTT. Protein product: CASSFPGSGSPLHF.

V usage is TRBV6-6 and J usage is TRBJ1-5; a weak D match, TRBD1 (5 bases). Trimming pared 7 bases from V and 1 base from J, leaving 8 bases between. Germline V gene sequence: CDR1 MNHNY, CDR2 SVGAGI (reference sequence). The CDR3 is 13 amino acids. The CDR3 nucleotides read TGTGCCAGCAAAGAGGGGAGCAATCAGCCCCAGCATTTT. This translates into CASKEGSNQPQHF.

The chain recombines TRBV20-1 with TRBJ2-1; D not certain. This CDR3 spans 10 amino acids. CDR1 and CDR2 from the germline V gene are DFQATT and SNEGSKA (reference sequence). Written as DNA, the CDR3 is TGCTCATTCGTCGGGAATGAGCAGTTCTTC. Protein sequence: CSFVGNEQFF.

The chain recombines TRBV29-1 with TRBJ1-1; weak D call: TRBD1 (6 bases). CDR1 and CDR2 (germline): SQVTM, ANQGSEA. The CDR3 length is 14 residues. Trimming cost V 6 bases and J 0 bases, with 14 bases left between them. This CDR3 reads CSVTSGTLNTEAFF. DNA of the CDR3: TGCAGCGTAACTTCCGGGACACTGAACACTGAAGCTTTCTTT.

The chain carries TRBV29-1 and TRBJ2-5; tentatively, D is TRBD1 or TRBD2 (6 bases each). The CDR3 is 13 amino acids. The V and J ends lost 7 bases and 5 bases respectively, with 17 bases between them. Germline CDR1 is SQVTM and CDR2 is ANQGSEA. The CDR3 sequence: CSAARRGAETQYF. The CDR3 DNA reads as TGCAGCGCTGCTCGGAGGGGGGCGGAGACCCAGTACTTC.

The chain links TRBV6-6 to TRBJ2-7; possibly TRBD1 or TRBD2 for D (5 bases each). The CDR3 spans 14 residues. Germline CDR1 and CDR2: MNHNY and SVGAGI (reference sequence). Trimming removed 5 bases from V and 2 bases from J, with 13 bases in between. CDR3 region: CASSKGTVTYEQYF. The CDR3 region has the DNA TGTGCCAGCAGTAAAGGGACGGTGACCTACGAGCAGTACTTC.

The DNA of the CDR3 is TGTGCCAGCAGCAAAGTGGGACAGCGCCCAACTAATGAAAAACTGTTTTTT. This encodes CASSKVGQRPTNEKLFF. This chain uses TRBV21-1 with TRBJ1-4; the table's D gene call, TRBD1, was not cross checked with the DNA. TRBV21-1 is an annotated pseudogene. The CDR3 length is 17 residues.

The chain employs TRBV12-5 and TRBJ2-3; possible D gene TRBD1, 6 bases. V lost 0 bases, J lost 5 bases, and 15 bases lay in between. This CDR3 has 16 amino acids. CDR1 and CDR2 (germline): LGHNT, FRNRAP. The CDR3 DNA reads TGTGCTAGTGGTTTGGTCGTGGGGGCGACCGGAGATACGCAGTATTTT. Encoded protein: CASGLVVGATGDTQYF.

This clonotype has just one count. The chain joins TRBV29-1 to TRBJ2-5; D remains unclear. Looked up from germline, CDR1 is SQVTM and CDR2 is ANQGSEA. The V end was cut by 4 bases, the J end by 2 bases, with 5 bases between. The CDR3 extends over 11 amino acids. CDR3 DNA sequence: TGCAGCGTTGTCAGACAAGAGACCCAGTACTTC. Translated, it gives CSVVRQETQYF.

The V and J genes are TRBV20-1 and TRBJ2-1, with 9 bases that match TRBD1. Trimming took 3 bases from V and 1 from J; bases not matched to a gene: 7. The CDR3 totals 16 residues. The germline CDR1 and CDR2 sequences are DFQATT and SNEGSKA (reference sequence). This chain's CDR3 is CSASNLQGASYNEQFF. The CDR3 DNA is TGCAGTGCTAGCAACCTACAGGGGGCTTCCTACAATGAGCAGTTCTTC.

CDR3 sequence reads: CASSTTGPQETQYF. The CDR3 nucleotides are TGCGCCAGCAGCACCACGGGACCACAAGAGACCCAGTACTTC. The chain has TRBV5-1 and TRBJ2-5; either TRBD1 or TRBD2 may fit D (5 bases each). Trimming shortened V by 4 bases and J by 2 bases, and 12 bases separated the two germline ends. The CDR3 spans 14 residues. CDR1 and CDR2 (germline): SGHRS, YFSETQ.

This clonotype was seen a single time. The rearrangement links TRBV13 to TRBJ1-6, with 7 positions matching TRBD1. Germline V gene sequence: CDR1 PRHDT, CDR2 FYEKMQ (reference sequence). This CDR3 spans 14 amino acids. V lost 4 bases and J lost 8; bases outside the gene matches: 5. This CDR3 reads CASSWGQLDSPLHF. For the CDR3, the DNA is TGTGCCAGCAGCTGGGGACAGTTAGATTCACCCCTCCACTTT. The full variable domain, rest sourced from reference TRBV13 and TRBJ1-6, is AAGVIQSPRHLIKEKRETATLKCYPIPRHDTVYWYQQGPGQDPQFLISFYEKMQSDKGSIPDRFSAQQFSDYHSELNMSSLELGDSALYFCASSWGQLDSPLHFGNGTRLTVT.

V usage is TRBV7-6 and J usage is TRBJ2-5; 9 bases are shared with TRBD1. From germline, CDR1 is SGHVS and CDR2 FNYEAQ. This CDR3 is 17 amino acids long. The V and J ends lost 1 base and 4 bases, in that order; junction bases with no gene match: 10. This chain's CDR3 is CASSLEAGQGEGETQYF. CDR3 nucleotides: TGTGCCAGCAGCTTAGAGGCGGGACAGGGTGAGGGAGAGACCCAGTACTTC.

J is TRBJ2-3 and V is TRBV5-1; 7 positions agree with TRBD2. Per germline, CDR1 SGHRS and CDR2 YFSETQ. J gave up 3 bases and V 3 bases, and 4 bases lay outside the gene matches. This CDR3 comprises 14 residues. The CDR3 loop reads CASSYGLGTDTQYF. DNA for the CDR3: TGCGCCAGCAGCTATGGACTAGGGACAGATACGCAGTATTTT.

V is TRBV19 and J is TRBJ1-5; D remains unclear. Trimming shortened V by 5 bases and J by 5 bases, and 10 bases separated the two germline ends. The CDR3 consists of 13 residues. CDR1 and CDR2 (germline): LNHDA, SQIVND (reference sequence). The CDR3 loop reads CASSHKPYQPQHF. In DNA form, the CDR3 reads TGTGCCAGTAGTCATAAGCCCTATCAGCCCCAGCATTTT.

The J gene is TRBJ1-2, the V gene TRBV24-1; D not certain. With 3 bases removed from V and 8 bases from J, the gap between germline ends came to 18 bases. Germline-derived CDR1 and CDR2 are KGHDR and SFDVKD. CDR3 length: 15 residues. The CDR3 spells CATSDAPSGREGYTF. The CDR3 bases are TGTGCCACCAGTGATGCCCCGTCTGGCCGGGAAGGCTACACCTTC.

This sequence joins TRBV11-2 and TRBJ2-2; no firm D call. The CDR3 is made up of 16 amino acids. CDR1 is SGHAT and CDR2 is FQNNGV in the germline V gene. Trimming removed 5 bases from V and 1 base from J, with 14 bases in between. The CDR3 nucleotides are TGTGCCAGCAGCCCACTGAGGAGACTGAACACCGGGGAGCTGTTTTTT. This gives the protein CASSPLRRLNTGELFF.

The chain carries TRBV25-1 and TRBJ2-5, with TRBD2 matching 7 bases. The CDR3 covers 17 residues. Looked up from germline, CDR1 is MGHDK and CDR2 is SYGVNS. Germline trimming cut 2 bases from V and 1 base from J; bases unmatched to any gene: 10. The CDR3 is CASSELGGLQGQETQYF. DNA for the CDR3: TGTGCCAGCAGTGAACTCGGGGGACTACAAGGCCAAGAGACCCAGTACTTC.

This sequence joins TRBV2 and TRBJ2-4, with D unclear. CDR1 and CDR2 (germline): SNHLY, FYNNEI. V dropped 4 bases and J dropped 8 bases, with 12 bases sitting between them. CDR3 size: 13 residues. CDR3 nucleotides: TGTGCCAGCAGTGCGACCGGCACCGACATTCAGTACTTC. Translation gives CASSATGTDIQYF.

The chain is built from TRBV20-1 and TRBJ2-3; D possibly corresponds to TRBD2 (6 bases). V lost 3 bases and J lost 2, with 12 bases in between. Per germline, CDR1 DFQATT and CDR2 SNEGSKA (reference sequence). This CDR3 has 14 amino acids. This CDR3 reads CSASSGVPTDTQYF. The CDR3 nucleotides read TGCAGTGCTAGTTCGGGGGTACCCACAGATACGCAGTATTTT.

The genes are TRBV7-2 and TRBJ2-5, with D possibly TRBD1 on 6 matching bases. The germline CDR1 and CDR2 sequences are SGHTA and FQGNSA. This CDR3 has 13 residues. Trimming stripped 7 bases from V and 1 base from J, with 10 bases between. The DNA of the CDR3 is TGTGCCAGCATCGGACAGTTCCAAGAGACCCAGTACTTC. The encoded protein is CASIGQFQETQYF.

The J gene is TRBJ1-1, the V gene TRBV29-1; a weak D match, TRBD1 (5 bases). Germline values: CDR1 SQVTM, CDR2 ANQGSEA. V was shortened by 3 bases and J by 4 bases, with 15 bases between the two germline ends. The CDR3 covers 14 residues. Here the CDR3 DNA reads TGCAGCGTTGATGGTGCGGGACGTTCCACTGAAGCTTTCTTT. It translates to CSVDGAGRSTEAFF. Filled out from reference TRBV29-1 and TRBJ1-1, the complete variable domain reads SAVISQKPSRDICQRGTSLTIQCQVDSQVTMMFWYRQQPGQSLTLIATANQGSEATYESGFVIDKFPISRPNLTFSTLTVSNMSPEDSSIYLCSVDGAGRSTEAFFGQGTRLTVV.

The J gene is TRBJ1-4, the V gene TRBV9, with 8 bases fitting TRBD1. Germline V lookup: CDR1 SGDLS, CDR2 YYNGEE. J gave up 8 bases and V 3 bases, and 6 bases lay outside the gene matches. The CDR3 is made up of 14 amino acids. The CDR3 region is CASSAGQVGEKLFF. The DNA for the CDR3 is TGTGCCAGCAGCGCGGGACAGGTTGGCGAAAAACTGTTTTTT.

Turning to this clonotype: Its ends do not fully match the called genes, so a read error is possible. The CDR3 loop reads CASSEGSSSGPRHF. DNA for the CDR3: TGTGCCAGCAGTGAGGGGAGCTCGAGTGGCCCCCGGCATTTT. This chain links TRBV6-1 with TRBJ1-5; D is undetermined. The CDR3 totals 14 residues. Germline assignment: CDR1 MNHNS and CDR2 SASEGT.

The rearrangement uses TRBV2 and TRBJ2-5; D unresolved. Trimming took 5 bases from V and 1 from J, leaving 5 bases between them. The CDR3 contains 12 residues. In germline, CDR1 is SNHLY, CDR2 FYNNEI. CDR3 in amino acids: CASSQIQETQYF. The CDR3 bases are TGTGCCAGCAGTCAAATCCAAGAGACCCAGTACTTC.